This TCR beta chain comes out of a study of shared clonotypes between healthy human individuals. Study-level findings and limits: Non-shared clonotypes were found to have lower generation probabilities than the clonotypes that were shared by all four of the sorted-subset donors. There were few donors, and this limited the genetic and exposure-history diversity represented.

With regard to this clone: The antigen is undetermined.

The repertoire was sequenced with immunoSEQ multiplex PCR; TCRdb's copy has only in-frame clones and lacks some. The table shows roughly 2,500,000 clones, with roughly 93% occurring only once. Everyone who donated was a Caucasian adult who lived in Nashville, Tennessee. Germline V CDR1 and CDR2: MNHNS, SASEGT. V was trimmed by 1 base and J by 3 bases, leaving 9 bases between them. There are 15 residues in the CDR3. The sample consisted of naive CD4+ T cells from PBMCs. Subset meaning: CD45RA+ positively selected. The sequence was collected from a man aged 18-30 years in good health. Some clones in this sample may be carry-over from other donors' samples. The chain carries TRBV6-1 and TRBJ2-2; maybe TRBD2 (6 bases). The CDR3 nucleotides are TGTGCCAGCAGTGAAGGCGGGGCCGACACCGGGGAGCTGTTTTTT. It yields the protein CASSEGGADTGELFF.